The 5 T cell receptor beta chains given below trace back to one sample, sequenced in a study of cytomegalovirus exposure and HLA in healthy donors. The PCR employed 60 Vbeta primers together with 13 Jbeta primers. The assay was immunoSEQ multiplex PCR, and TCRdb's table has in-frame clones only and misses some. The table has 90,000 to 120,000 clones, roughly 72% seen once. The source material was PBMCs. The receptors here all came from a man aged 25-45 years in good health and CMV-seronegative.

In DNA form, the CDR3 reads TGTGCCAGCAGTGAACAGCGCCCTCGGGCCCAGTACTTC. Translating gives CASSEQRPRAQYF. The J gene is TRBJ2-5, the V gene TRBV2; D gene uncertain. The CDR3 is 13 residues long. Germline-derived CDR1 and CDR2 are SNHLY and FYNNEI. Between the trimmed V and J ends, which lost 2 bases and 9 bases, there was a span of 13 bases. Supplemented by reference TRBV2 and TRBJ2-5, the full variable domain reads EPEVTQTPSHQVTQMGQEVILRCVPISNHLYFYWYRQILGQKVEFLVSFYNNEISEKSEIFDDQFSVERPDGSNFTLKIRSTKLEDSAMYFCASSEQRPRAQYFGPGTRLLVL.

This clone has a single count. The V gene is TRBV7-2, the J gene TRBJ2-6; D possibly corresponds to TRBD2 (6 bases). Per the germline V gene, CDR1 is SGHTA and CDR2 is FQGNSA. Trimming cost V 1 base and J 0 bases, with 16 bases left between them. The CDR3 has 19 residues. The CDR3 DNA follows: TGTGCCAGCAGCTTAGGGCGTGGCGGGGCACCCTCTGGGGCCAACGTCCTGACTTTC. Its protein is CASSLGRGGAPSGANVLTF.

The chain carries TRBV10-3 and TRBJ1-1; unclear D gene. Trimming shortened V by 1 base and J by 0 bases, and 9 bases separated the two germline ends. The CDR3 sequence is 15 residues long. CDR1 and CDR2 from the germline V gene are ENHRY and SYGVKD. CDR3 DNA sequence: TGTGCCATCAGTGAGTTGGACTCTTTGAACACTGAAGCTTTCTTT. This gives the protein CAISELDSLNTEAFF.

The V gene is TRBV4-2, the J gene TRBJ2-3; 13 bases align to TRBD2. Germline trimming cut 4 bases from V and 0 bases from J; bases unmatched to any gene: 13. CDR3 length: 20 residues. The germline CDR1 and CDR2 sequences are LGHNA and YNFKEQ. The CDR3 loop reads CASSRGLAGPVGGSTDTQYF. The DNA for the CDR3 is TGTGCCAGCAGCCGGGGACTAGCGGGGCCCGTCGGAGGGAGCACAGATACGCAGTATTTT.

This chain links TRBV11-3 with TRBJ2-1; 9 bases are shared with TRBD2. The CDR3 sequence is 16 residues long. The V segment lost 2 bases and the J segment 6 bases; nucleotides outside the gene matches: 8. CDR1 SGHNT and CDR2 YENEEA come from the germline V gene. CDR3 nucleotide sequence: TGTGCCAGCAGCTTATTTGGCGGGAGGGCCGGCAATGAGCAGTTCTTC. The encoded protein is CASSLFGGRAGNEQFF.